This TCR beta chain was recorded in a study of blood T cell repertoires in COVID-19. Germline V gives CDR1 SGHAT, CDR2 FQNNGV. The CDR3 totals 16 residues. V shed 3 bases and J 4 bases; nucleotides not matched to a gene: 8. Produced via immunoSEQ multiplex PCR; TCRdb's table is partial and in-frame only. The sample records around 230,000 clones, approximately 88% being singletons. The TCR sequence derives from a woman in her 40s with acute COVID-19. The rearrangement uses TRBV11-2 and TRBJ2-3; 9 bases agree with TRBD1. The sequenced material came from PBMCs or T cells enriched from blood (not recorded which). Here the CDR3 DNA reads TGTGCCAGCAGCTTTGTGACAGGGGGGCGTGCAGATACGCAGTATTTT. Its protein product is CASSFVTGGRADTQYF.